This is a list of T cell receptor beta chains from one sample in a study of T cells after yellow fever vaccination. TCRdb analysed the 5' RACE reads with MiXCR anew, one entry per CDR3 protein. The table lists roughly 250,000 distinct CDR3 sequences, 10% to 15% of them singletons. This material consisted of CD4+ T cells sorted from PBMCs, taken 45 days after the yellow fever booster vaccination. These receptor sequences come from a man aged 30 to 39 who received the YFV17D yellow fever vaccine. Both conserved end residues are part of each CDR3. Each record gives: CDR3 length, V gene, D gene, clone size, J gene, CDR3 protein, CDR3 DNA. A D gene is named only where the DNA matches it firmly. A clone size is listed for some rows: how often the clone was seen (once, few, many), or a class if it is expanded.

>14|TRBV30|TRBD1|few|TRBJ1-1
CAWSPGQAGLMSFF
TGTGCCTGGAGTCCGGGACAGGCAGGCCTTATGTCTTTCTTT
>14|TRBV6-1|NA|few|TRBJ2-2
CASSPPGRAGELFF
TGTGCCAGCAGCCCTCCCGGCAGGGCCGGGGAGCTGTTTTTT
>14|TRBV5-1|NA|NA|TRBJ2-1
CASSSGTPYNEQFF
TGCGCCAGCAGCTCAGGGACACCTTACAATGAGCAGTTCTTC
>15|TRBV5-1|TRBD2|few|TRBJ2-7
CASSLDLAGGNEQYF
TGCGCCAGCAGCTTGGACCTAGCGGGAGGGAACGAGCAGTACTTC
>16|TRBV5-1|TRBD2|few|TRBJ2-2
CASSLPSGTNTGELFF
TGCGCCAGCAGCTTGCCTAGCGGGACGAACACCGGGGAGCTGTTTTTT
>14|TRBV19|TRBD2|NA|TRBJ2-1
CASLAGGSYNEQFF
TGTGCCAGCTTAGCGGGGGGGTCCTACAATGAGCAGTTCTTC
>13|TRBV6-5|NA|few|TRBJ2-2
CASSYFRSGELFF
TGTGCCAGCAGTTATTTCCGGAGCGGGGAGCTGTTTTTT
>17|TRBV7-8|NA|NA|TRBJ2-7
CASTRGSGRGGVYEQYF
TGTGCCAGCACCCGGGGCAGTGGACGGGGAGGAGTCTACGAGCAGTACTTC
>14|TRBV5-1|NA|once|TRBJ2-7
CASSLMGSSYEQYF
TGCGCCAGCAGCTTGATGGGGAGCTCCTACGAGCAGTACTTC
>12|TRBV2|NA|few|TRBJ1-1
CASSATGVGAFF
TGTGCCAGCAGCGCGACGGGGGTAGGAGCTTTCTTT
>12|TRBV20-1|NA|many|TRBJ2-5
CSAVGAEETQYF
TGCAGTGCGGTGGGGGCGGAGGAGACCCAGTACTTC
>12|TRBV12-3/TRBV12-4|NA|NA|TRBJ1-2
CASSFSASGYTF
TGTGCCAGCAGTTTTTCGGCCAGTGGCTACACCTTC
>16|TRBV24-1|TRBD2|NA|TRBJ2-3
CATSDPSSGSADTQYF
TGTGCCACCAGTGACCCCTCTAGCGGGAGTGCAGATACGCAGTATTTT
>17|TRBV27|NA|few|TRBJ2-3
CASSPSVGGDFTDTQYF
TGTGCCAGCAGTCCCTCCGTGGGCGGGGACTTCACAGATACGCAGTATTTT
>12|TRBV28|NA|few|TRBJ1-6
CASWTVNSPLHF
TGTGCCAGCTGGACAGTAAATTCACCCCTCCACTTT
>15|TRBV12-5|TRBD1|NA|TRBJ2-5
CASGLGQAKQETQYF
TGTGCTAGTGGTTTAGGACAGGCCAAACAGGAGACCCAGTACTTC
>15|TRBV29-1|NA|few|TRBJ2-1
CSVDLRGSSYNEQFF
TGCAGCGTTGATCTCCGGGGGAGCTCCTACAATGAGCAGTTCTTC